Reported below is one T cell receptor beta chain. Its antigen is not identified. The PCR ran on 60 Vbeta and 13 Jbeta primers. This table comes from immunoSEQ multiplex PCR, and its TCRdb copy is limited to in-frame clones, with some not included. Found here are approximately 100,000 clones, more than 75% of them singletons; the top ten hold less than 15%. Germline-derived CDR1 and CDR2 are SGHAT and FQNNGV. This CDR3 region has 14 residues. V was trimmed by 0 bases and J by 10 bases, leaving 15 bases between them. The data were taken from a study of cytomegalovirus exposure and HLA in healthy donors. Study-wide results and limits: Presence/absence analyses treated sequencing depth as roughly uniform across donors. When a later analysis compared HLA-associated TCR beta chains with equally common others, the HLA-associated chains turned out to be more clonally expanded and to have lower generation probabilities. A later analysis linked a missense variant in DCLRE1C to the trimming of TCR beta V and J genes.

V and J are TRBV11-2 and TRBJ1-1; a possible D gene is TRBD1 (5 bases). Sequencing used PBMCs. The sequence was obtained from a woman aged 40 to 49 in good health and CMV-seropositive. CDR3 sequence (DNA): TGTGCCAGCAGCTTAGATCGTAAAGGGGCTGGAGCTTTCTTT. Its translation is CASSLDRKGAGAFF.